Listed here is a single TCR beta chain. One entry per CDR3 protein, called by TCRdb with MiXCR from the 5' RACE reads. This repertoire shows 300,000 to 400,000 distinct CDR3 sequences, 10% to 15% found once; its top ten account for approximately 7.9%. The data stem from a study of identical twins. The germline V and J ends were trimmed by 4 bases and 5 bases, with 14 bases remaining between them. The CDR3 extends over 14 amino acids. Germline CDR1 reads KGHSH; CDR2 reads LQKENI. The same sample was also used in a study of yellow fever vaccine responses in identical twins.

Material for sequencing was CD8+ T cells sorted from blood. This chain connects TRBV18 to TRBJ1-1, with D unclear. This TCR derives from a young woman in good health. CDR3 residues: CASSLDRSITEAFF. For the CDR3, the DNA is TGTGCCAGCTCACTGGACCGGTCTATTACTGAAGCTTTCTTT. Looking up the rest from reference TRBV18 and TRBJ1-1 gives the full variable domain: NAGVMQNPRHLVRRRGQEARLRCSPMKGHSHVYWYRQLPEEGLKFMVYLQKENIIDESGMPKERFSAEFPKEGPSILRIQQVVRGDSAAYFCASSLDRSITEAFFGQGTRLTVV.